This is a list of T cell receptor beta chains from one sample in a study of cytomegalovirus exposure and HLA in healthy donors. Sequencing used immunoSEQ multiplex PCR; TCRdb keeps in-frame clones, though not all of them. The sample comprises about 160,000 clones, 65% to 80% of which are singletons, and about 4.4% rests with the top ten. Specimen: PBMCs. The receptors here all came from a middle-aged man in good health and CMV-seronegative. Each CDR3 is given without its conserved first and last residue. Each record gives: CDR3 protein, V gene, D gene. D genes are given only for firm matches.

ASSLFGQGASYGYT,TRBV7-9,TRBD1
ASGPRGNEQF,TRBV12-5,.
ASSGDRARYNEQF,TRBV7-3,TRBD1
ASSFQSRYEQY,TRBV6-6,.
ASSWTGGNTEAF,TRBV28,TRBD1
ASSEWGMDRVRTYEQY,TRBV6-1,TRBD1
ASSQDPSGSSEQY,TRBV4-1,.
ASTLYPLQPQH,TRBV2,.
ASSLLAAKETQY,TRBV7-9,TRBD2
ASSPSGWGYT,TRBV7-9,.
ASSSRDNLNTIY,TRBV19,.
ASSLSGTELEQY,TRBV27,TRBD1
ASSSGQLYGYT,TRBV5-1,.
ASSLGPRDEPQH,TRBV27,.
AWKGVNSPLH,TRBV30,.
ASSQGGAIRQPQH,TRBV14,.
ASSLTRALAGGQIPEQY,TRBV5-1,TRBD2
ATSGRGGDTQY,TRBV15,TRBD2
ASSAGTSGTDTQY,TRBV5-1,TRBD2
ASSSGLAGGLTGANVLT,TRBV5-1,TRBD2
ASSEGARNTEAF,TRBV6-5,TRBD1
ASSQNRDSRNEKLF,TRBV18,.